The present T cell receptor beta chain was sequenced within a study of cytomegalovirus exposure and HLA in healthy donors. General study findings and limits: In an earlier analysis, about 87% or about 30%: the productive usage of most TCR beta V segments. Overall, roughly 170 TCR beta chains were annotated as cytomegalovirus-associated. Across donors, sequencing depth was assumed by presence/absence analyses to be roughly uniform. Donor immune exposure was known only as CMV serostatus.

PCR involved 60 Vbeta and 13 Jbeta primers. Libraries were prepared by immunoSEQ multiplex PCR; TCRdb keeps only in-frame clonotypes and omits some of them. Of roughly 170,000 clones listed, over 60% are singletons. Germline CDR1 is MNHNY and CDR2 is SVGAGI (reference sequence). V gave up 4 bases and J gave up 14 bases, with 17 bases separating them. CDR3 length: 12 residues. Worth noting for this clone: Its antigen is not identified.

The chain couples TRBV6-6 to TRBJ1-1, with D unclear. This receptor was taken from a girl between 5 and 17 years old in good health and CMV-seronegative. The sample taken for sequencing was PBMCs. CDR3 sequence: CASSSVTGIGFF. The CDR3 region has the DNA TGTGCCAGCAGTTCGGTGACGGGGATAGGGTTCTTT.